These 15 T cell receptor beta chains were all obtained from the same sample, sequenced in a study of shared clonotypes between healthy human individuals. CD45RO-negative, CCR7-positively selected cells formed the naive CD8 fraction, excluding terminally differentiated effector memory CD45RA+ cells. Measured with immunoSEQ multiplex PCR; TCRdb has only the in-frame clones, and not every one. The sample carries 760,000 or so clones, 90% to 97% recorded once. The sequencing sample was made of naive CD8+ T cells sorted from blood. The receptors come from a man aged 25 to 40 in good health.

The rearrangement joins TRBV27 to TRBJ2-3, with no clear D. CDR3 length: 12 amino acids. Trimming removed 5 bases at V and 5 bases at J, with 8 bases between. Germline CDR1 MNHEY, CDR2 SMNVEV (reference sequence). CDR3: CASSRPGDTQYF. As DNA, the CDR3 is TGTGCCAGCAGTCGGCCTGGAGATACGCAGTATTTT.

Only one count was recorded for this clone. The gene calls are TRBV9 and TRBJ2-2; D is unresolved. CDR3 length: 13 residues. Germline-derived CDR1 and CDR2 are SGDLS and YYNGEE. Trimming cost V 0 bases and J 6 bases, with 6 bases left between them. The CDR3 DNA reads TGTGCCAGCAGCGTAGAATCCGCCGGGGAGCTGTTTTTT. Amino acid sequence: CASSVESAGELFF. Together with reference TRBV9 and TRBJ2-2, the CDR3 gives the full variable domain: DSGVTQTPKHLITATGQRVTLRCSPRSGDLSVYWYQQSLDQGLQFLIQYYNGEERAKGNILERFSAQQFPDLHSELNLSSLELGDSALYFCASSVESAGELFFGEGSRLTVL.

Remarks on this clone: At the DNA level, this CDR3 is encoded by other sequences in the same sample as well. The chain employs TRBV28 and TRBJ2-1; no firm D call. There are 13 residues in the CDR3. The germline V gene has CDR1 MDHEN and CDR2 SYDVKM. V was trimmed by 2 bases and J by 4 bases, leaving 6 bases between them. The CDR3 bases are TGTGCCAGCAGTTTAGAGACTTACAATGAGCAGTTCTTC. This translates into CASSLETYNEQFF.

The chain employs TRBV27 and TRBJ1-1, with a tentative D call TRBD1 (6 bases). Germline CDR1 MNHEY, CDR2 SMNVEV (reference sequence). V lost 5 bases and J 4 bases, leaving 11 bases between the germline ends. The length of the CDR3 is 13 residues. The CDR3 loop is CASSQGLGTEAFF. Here the CDR3 DNA reads TGTGCCAGCAGTCAGGGGCTGGGCACTGAAGCTTTCTTT.

In this sample, this clone turned up once. The V and J genes are TRBV27 and TRBJ2-3, with D perhaps TRBD2 (6 bases). The CDR3 loop spans 15 amino acids. V shed 5 bases and J shed 2 bases, with 14 bases lying between them. From germline, CDR1 is MNHEY and CDR2 SMNVEV (reference sequence). The CDR3: CASSPVSGYTDTQYF. In DNA, the CDR3 is TGTGCCAGCAGTCCAGTTAGCGGATACACAGATACGCAGTATTTT.

The chain carries TRBV15 and TRBJ2-5; no clear D. The CDR3 contains 14 residues. V lost 0 bases to trimming and J lost 7 bases, with 12 bases between them. Per the germline V gene, CDR1 is LNHNV and CDR2 is YYDKDF (reference sequence). The CDR3 here is CATSRDSYGRTQYF. CDR3 in DNA: TGTGCCACCAGCAGAGATTCTTATGGAAGGACCCAGTACTTC.

V is TRBV30 and J is TRBJ2-3, with D perhaps matching TRBD2 (5 bases). The germline V and J ends were trimmed by 0 bases and 3 bases, with 19 bases remaining between them. Germline V gene lookup returns CDR1 GTSNPN and CDR2 SVGIG (reference sequence). The CDR3 is 17 amino acids. The CDR3: CAWSVRPGETLTDTQYF. Here the CDR3 DNA reads TGTGCCTGGAGTGTACGTCCCGGGGAGACCTTGACAGATACGCAGTATTTT. Looking up the rest from reference TRBV30 and TRBJ2-3 gives the full variable domain: SQTIHQWPATLVQPVGSPLSLECTVEGTSNPNLYWYRQAAGRGLQLLFYSVGIGQISSEVPQNLSASRPQDRQFILSSKKLLLSDSGFYLCAWSVRPGETLTDTQYFGPGTRLTVL.

This chain connects TRBV13 to TRBJ2-6, with D possibly being TRBD1 or TRBD2 (5 bases each). The CDR3 consists of 12 residues. V lost 3 bases, J lost 16 bases, and 13 bases lay in between. Per germline, CDR1 PRHDT and CDR2 FYEKMQ (reference sequence). CDR3 loop: CASSFSGTELTF. The CDR3 DNA reads as TGTGCCAGCAGCTTCTCCGGGACGGAACTGACTTTC.

This chain connects TRBV5-5 to TRBJ2-5; D is unclear. This CDR3 is built from 12 residues. Germline V gene lookup returns CDR1 SGHKS and CDR2 YYEKEE (reference sequence). V was trimmed by 1 base and J by 5 bases, leaving 6 bases between them. The chain's CDR3 is CASSLSVETQYF. In DNA form, the CDR3 reads TGTGCCAGCAGCTTGAGTGTGGAGACCCAGTACTTC.

The rearrangement links TRBV29-1 to TRBJ1-2, with D tentatively TRBD1 (5 bases). V lost 4 bases to trimming and J lost 2 bases, with 11 bases between them. There are 13 residues in the CDR3. The germline V gene encodes CDR1 SQVTM and CDR2 ANQGSEA. DNA for the CDR3: TGCAGCGTTGTGCTGGGGGACAACTATGGCTACACCTTC. The encoded protein is CSVVLGDNYGYTF.

The chain uses TRBV12-5 and TRBJ2-1, with TRBD2 matching 11 bases. With 6 bases clipped from V and 7 bases from J, the junction kept 5 bases outside the gene matches. The CDR3 sequence is 14 residues long. CDR1 is LGHNT and CDR2 is FRNRAP in the germline V gene. Here the CDR3 DNA reads TGTGCTAGTGGAGCGGGGACTAGCGGAAATGAGCAGTTCTTC. This sequence encodes CASGAGTSGNEQFF.

V usage is TRBV4-3 and J usage is TRBJ2-7; 8 bases fit TRBD1. The germline V gene encodes CDR1 LGHNA and CDR2 YSLEER. The CDR3 runs to 15 residues. V lost 1 base and J lost 3; bases outside the gene matches: 5. The CDR3 sequence: CASSQATGGRYEQYF. CDR3 in DNA: TGCGCCAGCAGCCAAGCTACAGGGGGACGCTACGAGCAGTACTTC.

This clone is a singleton in its sample. V gene TRBV6-1 combines with J gene TRBJ1-3; D possibly corresponds to TRBD1 (5 bases). The CDR3 is 14 residues long. The germline V and J ends were trimmed by 4 bases and 8 bases, with 15 bases remaining between them. CDR1 and CDR2 (germline): MNHNS, SASEGT. The CDR3 DNA reads as TGTGCCAGCAGTGTGTGGCGGGACGGAGACACCATATATTTT. Residues: CASSVWRDGDTIYF.

Only one count was recorded for this clone. The chain joins TRBV9 to TRBJ2-1; 10 nucleotides agree with TRBD2. The germline gives CDR1 SGDLS, CDR2 YYNGEE. The CDR3 totals 16 residues. Germline trimming cut 3 bases from V and 2 bases from J; bases unmatched to any gene: 5. DNA of the CDR3: TGTGCCAGCAGCGGCAGGACTAGCGGCACCTACAATGAGCAGTTCTTC. Residues: CASSGRTSGTYNEQFF.

Concerning this clone itself: This CDR3 is also generated by other DNA sequences in the sample. The chain combines TRBV27 with TRBJ2-1; TRBD2 is a possible D gene (5 bases). Germline CDR1 and CDR2: MNHEY and SMNVEV (reference sequence). Trimming took off 2 bases at V and 1 base at J, with 6 bases between the two ends. This CDR3 contains 14 residues. The CDR3 protein is CASSLGGSYNEQFF. The CDR3 coding sequence is TGTGCCAGCAGTTTAGGCGGGTCCTACAATGAGCAGTTCTTC.